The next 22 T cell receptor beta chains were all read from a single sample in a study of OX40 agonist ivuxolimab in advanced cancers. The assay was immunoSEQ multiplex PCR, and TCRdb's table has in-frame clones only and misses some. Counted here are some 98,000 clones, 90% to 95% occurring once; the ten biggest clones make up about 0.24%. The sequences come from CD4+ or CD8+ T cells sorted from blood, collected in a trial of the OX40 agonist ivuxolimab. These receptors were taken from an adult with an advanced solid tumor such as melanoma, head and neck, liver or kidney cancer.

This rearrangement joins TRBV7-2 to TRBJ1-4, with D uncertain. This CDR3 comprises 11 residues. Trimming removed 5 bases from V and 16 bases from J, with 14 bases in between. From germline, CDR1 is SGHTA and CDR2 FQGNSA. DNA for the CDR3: TGTGCCAGCAGCGCAAATGAGGGAAGGTTTTTT. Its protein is CASSANEGRFF.

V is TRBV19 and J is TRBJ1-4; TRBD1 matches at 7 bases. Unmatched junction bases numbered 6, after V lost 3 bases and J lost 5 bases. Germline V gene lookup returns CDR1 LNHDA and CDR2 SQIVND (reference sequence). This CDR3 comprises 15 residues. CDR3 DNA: TGTGCCAGTAGTATCCGGGACAGCATAAATGAAAAACTGTTTTTT. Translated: CASSIRDSINEKLFF.

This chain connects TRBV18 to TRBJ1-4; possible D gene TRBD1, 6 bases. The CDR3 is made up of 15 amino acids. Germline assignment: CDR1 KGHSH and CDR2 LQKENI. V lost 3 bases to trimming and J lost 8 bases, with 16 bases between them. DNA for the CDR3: TGTGCCAGCTCACCGATCGTGGGACAATGGGAAAAACTGTTTTTT. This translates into CASSPIVGQWEKLFF.

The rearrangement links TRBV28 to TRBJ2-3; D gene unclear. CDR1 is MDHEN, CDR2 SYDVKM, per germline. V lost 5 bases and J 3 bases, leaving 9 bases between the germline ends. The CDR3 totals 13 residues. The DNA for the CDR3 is TGTGCCAGCAGTACGGCCGGGACAGATACGCAGTATTTT. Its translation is CASSTAGTDTQYF.

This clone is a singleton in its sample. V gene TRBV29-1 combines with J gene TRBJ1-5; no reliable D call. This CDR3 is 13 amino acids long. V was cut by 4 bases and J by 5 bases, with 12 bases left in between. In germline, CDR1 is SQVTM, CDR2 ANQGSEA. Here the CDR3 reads CSVGFQPDQPQHF. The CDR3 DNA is TGCAGCGTTGGTTTTCAACCCGATCAGCCCCAGCATTTT.

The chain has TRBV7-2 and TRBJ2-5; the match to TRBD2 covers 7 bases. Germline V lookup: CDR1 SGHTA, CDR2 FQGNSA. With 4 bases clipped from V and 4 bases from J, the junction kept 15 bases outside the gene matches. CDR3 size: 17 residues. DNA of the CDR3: TGTGCCAGCAGCTCTGGCATGGGGGGGTTAAGAGGAGAGACCCAGTACTTC. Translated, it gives CASSSGMGGLRGETQYF.

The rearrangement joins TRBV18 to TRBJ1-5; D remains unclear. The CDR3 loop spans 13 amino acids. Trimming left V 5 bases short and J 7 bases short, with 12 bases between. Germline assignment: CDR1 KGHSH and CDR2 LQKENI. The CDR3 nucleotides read TGTGCCAGCTCAGGAGGCCTAAGGCAGCCCCAGCATTTT. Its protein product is CASSGGLRQPQHF.

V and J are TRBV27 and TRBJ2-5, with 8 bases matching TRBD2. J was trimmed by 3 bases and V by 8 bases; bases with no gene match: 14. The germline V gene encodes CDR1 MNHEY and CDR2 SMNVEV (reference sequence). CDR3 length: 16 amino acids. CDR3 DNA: TGTGCCAGCTCATCAGAGGCGGGAGGTCAAAAAGAGACCCAGTACTTC. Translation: CASSSEAGGQKETQYF.

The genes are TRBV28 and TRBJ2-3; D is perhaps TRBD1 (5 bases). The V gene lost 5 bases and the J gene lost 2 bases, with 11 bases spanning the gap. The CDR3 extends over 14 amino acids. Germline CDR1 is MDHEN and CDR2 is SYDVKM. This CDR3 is CASSQQEYTDTQYF. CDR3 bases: TGTGCCAGCAGTCAACAGGAATACACAGATACGCAGTATTTT.

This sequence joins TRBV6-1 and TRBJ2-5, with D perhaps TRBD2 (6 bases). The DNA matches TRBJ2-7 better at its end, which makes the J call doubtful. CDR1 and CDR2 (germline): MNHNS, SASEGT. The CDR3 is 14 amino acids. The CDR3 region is CASSEPWEAYEQYF. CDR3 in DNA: TGTGCCAGCAGTGAACCGTGGGAGGCCTACGAGCAGTACTTC.

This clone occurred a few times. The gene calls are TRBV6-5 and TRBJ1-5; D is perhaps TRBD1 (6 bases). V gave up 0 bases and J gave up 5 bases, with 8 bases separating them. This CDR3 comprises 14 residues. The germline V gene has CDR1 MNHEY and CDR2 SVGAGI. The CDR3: CASSYSGGHQPQHF. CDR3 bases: TGTGCCAGCAGTTACTCCGGGGGGCATCAGCCCCAGCATTTT.

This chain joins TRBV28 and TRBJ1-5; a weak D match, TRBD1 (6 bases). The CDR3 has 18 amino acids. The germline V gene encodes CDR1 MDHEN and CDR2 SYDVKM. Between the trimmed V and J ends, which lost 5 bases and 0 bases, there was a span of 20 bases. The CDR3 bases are TGTGCCAGCAGTCTCTGGTCCTCACAGGGCGATAGCAATCAGCCCCAGCATTTT. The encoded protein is CASSLWSSQGDSNQPQHF.

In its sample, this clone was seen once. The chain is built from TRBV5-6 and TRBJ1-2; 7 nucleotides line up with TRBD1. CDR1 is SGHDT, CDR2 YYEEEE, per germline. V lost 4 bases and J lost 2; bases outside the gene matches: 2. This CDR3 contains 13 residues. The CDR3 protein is CASSPDRNYGYTF. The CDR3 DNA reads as TGTGCCAGCAGCCCGGACAGGAACTATGGCTACACCTTC.

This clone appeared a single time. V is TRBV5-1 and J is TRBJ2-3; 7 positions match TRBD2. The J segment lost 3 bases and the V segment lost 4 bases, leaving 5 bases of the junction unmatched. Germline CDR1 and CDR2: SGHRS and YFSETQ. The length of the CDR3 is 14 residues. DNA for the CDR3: TGCGCCAGCAGCCCGGGGGGTAAAACAGATACGCAGTATTTT. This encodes CASSPGGKTDTQYF.

CDR3 sequence: CASSLGIVRYSPLHF. For the CDR3, the DNA is TGTGCCAGCAGCTTAGGCATAGTGCGGTATTCACCCCTCCACTTT. This rearrangement joins TRBV7-2 to TRBJ1-6; D is undetermined. The CDR3 extends over 15 amino acids. From germline, CDR1 is SGHTA and CDR2 FQGNSA. V was shortened by 1 base and J by 8 bases, with 12 bases between the two germline ends.

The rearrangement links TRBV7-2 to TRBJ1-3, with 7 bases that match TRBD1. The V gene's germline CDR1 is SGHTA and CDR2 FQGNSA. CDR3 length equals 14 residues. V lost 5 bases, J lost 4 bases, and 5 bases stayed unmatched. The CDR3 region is CASSPGQPGNTIYF. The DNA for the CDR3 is TGTGCCAGCAGCCCGGGACAGCCAGGAAACACCATATATTTT. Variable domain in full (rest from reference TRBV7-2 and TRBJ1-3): GAGVSQSPSNKVTEKGKDVELRCDPISGHTALYWYRQSLGQGLEFLIYFQGNSAPDKSGLPSDRFSAERTGGSVSTLTIQRTQQEDSAVYLCASSPGQPGNTIYFGEGSWLTVV.

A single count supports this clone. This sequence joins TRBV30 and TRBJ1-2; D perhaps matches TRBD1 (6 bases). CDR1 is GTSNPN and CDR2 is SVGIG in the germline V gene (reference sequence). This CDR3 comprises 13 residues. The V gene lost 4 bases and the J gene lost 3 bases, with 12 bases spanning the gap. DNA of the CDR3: TGTGCCTGGAACGGACAGCTCTACTATGGCTACACCTTC. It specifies CAWNGQLYYGYTF.

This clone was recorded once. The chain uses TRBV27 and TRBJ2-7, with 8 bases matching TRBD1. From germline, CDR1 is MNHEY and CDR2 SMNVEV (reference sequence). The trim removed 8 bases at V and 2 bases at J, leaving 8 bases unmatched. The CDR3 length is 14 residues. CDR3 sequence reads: CASPPQDRAYEQYF. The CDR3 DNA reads TGTGCCAGCCCCCCCCAGGACAGGGCCTACGAGCAGTACTTC.

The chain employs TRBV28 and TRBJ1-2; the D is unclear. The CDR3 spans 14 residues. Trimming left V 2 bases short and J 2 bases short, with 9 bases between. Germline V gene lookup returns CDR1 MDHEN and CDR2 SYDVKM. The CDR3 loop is CASSLKVPNYGYTF. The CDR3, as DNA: TGTGCCAGCAGTTTAAAGGTCCCCAACTATGGCTACACCTTC.

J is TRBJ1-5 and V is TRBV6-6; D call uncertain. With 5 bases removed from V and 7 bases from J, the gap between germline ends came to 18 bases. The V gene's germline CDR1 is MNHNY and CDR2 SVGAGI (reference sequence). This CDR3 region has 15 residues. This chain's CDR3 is CASSPPGGSWQPQHF. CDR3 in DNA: TGTGCCAGCAGTCCCCCCGGAGGGTCCTGGCAGCCCCAGCATTTT.

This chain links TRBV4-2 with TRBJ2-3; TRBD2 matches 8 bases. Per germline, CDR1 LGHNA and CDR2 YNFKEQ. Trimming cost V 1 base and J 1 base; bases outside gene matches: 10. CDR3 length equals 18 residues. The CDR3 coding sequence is TGTGCCAGCAGCCAAGTGAGTAGCGGGATGGGGCGCACAGATACGCAGTATTTT. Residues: CASSQVSSGMGRTDTQYF.

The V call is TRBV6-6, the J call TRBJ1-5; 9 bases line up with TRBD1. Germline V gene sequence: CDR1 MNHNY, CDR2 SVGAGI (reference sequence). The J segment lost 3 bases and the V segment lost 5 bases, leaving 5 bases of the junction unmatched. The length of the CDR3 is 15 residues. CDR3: CASSPGQGNNQPQHF. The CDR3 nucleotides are TGTGCCAGCAGTCCGGGACAGGGAAACAATCAGCCCCAGCATTTT.